These 32 T cell receptor beta chains were sequenced from one sample in a study of blood T cell repertoires in COVID-19. Here immunoSEQ multiplex PCR was the method, and the copy in TCRdb shows in-frame clones only, minus some. This sample has 67,000 or so clones, with around 84% found just once. Sequencing was performed on peripheral blood. The receptor source for this set is a woman aged 65 to 85 with acute or convalescent COVID-19.

A single count supports this clone. V is TRBV7-2 and J is TRBJ1-1, with unresolved D. The CDR3 loop spans 13 amino acids. Trimming shortened V by 3 bases and J by 4 bases, and 9 bases separated the two germline ends. Germline values: CDR1 SGHTA, CDR2 FQGNSA. CDR3 amino acids: CASSFTSGTEAFF. CDR3 sequence (DNA): TGTGCCAGCAGCTTCACTTCGGGCACTGAAGCTTTCTTT. Variable domain in full (rest from reference TRBV7-2 and TRBJ1-1): GAGVSQSPSNKVTEKGKDVELRCDPISGHTALYWYRQSLGQGLEFLIYFQGNSAPDKSGLPSDRFSAERTGGSVSTLTIQRTQQEDSAVYLCASSFTSGTEAFFGQGTRLTVV.

The chain is built from TRBV6-6 and TRBJ1-2; TRBD1 agrees at 7 bases. This CDR3 region has 13 residues. Losses at the gene ends were 4 bases for V and 4 bases for J; bases not matched to a gene: 3. Germline values: CDR1 MNHNY, CDR2 SVGAGI (reference sequence). The CDR3 DNA sequence: TGTGCCAGCAGTTCCCGGGACAGCTATGGCTACACCTTC. Its translation: CASSSRDSYGYTF.

The chain recombines TRBV6-6 with TRBJ2-7; 10 bases match TRBD2. The CDR3 extends over 15 amino acids. J was trimmed by 6 bases and V by 6 bases; bases with no gene match: 11. Germline V gene lookup returns CDR1 MNHNY and CDR2 SVGAGI (reference sequence). The DNA for the CDR3 is TGTGCCAGCAGCAAGACTAGCGGGTGGCCGAGCGAGCAGTACTTC. Its protein product is CASSKTSGWPSEQYF.

The chain has TRBV5-1 and TRBJ2-7, with 10 bases fitting TRBD1. V lost 4 bases and J lost 6; bases outside the gene matches: 7. The germline V gene has CDR1 SGHRS and CDR2 YFSETQ. The CDR3 is 14 residues long. This CDR3 reads CASSRRDRGFEQYF. CDR3 nucleotides: TGCGCCAGCAGCCGCCGGGACAGGGGTTTCGAGCAGTACTTC.

The chain has TRBV7-2 and TRBJ1-1, with D possibly matching TRBD1 (6 bases). Trimming pared 5 bases from V and 5 bases from J, leaving 15 bases between. The CDR3 loop spans 14 amino acids. Germline values: CDR1 SGHTA, CDR2 FQGNSA. CDR3 residues: CASSDRDMITEAFF. The CDR3 DNA follows: TGTGCCAGCAGCGACCGGGACATGATTACTGAAGCTTTCTTT. Looking up the rest from reference TRBV7-2 and TRBJ1-1 gives the full variable domain: GAGVSQSPSNKVTEKGKDVELRCDPISGHTALYWYRQSLGQGLEFLIYFQGNSAPDKSGLPSDRFSAERTGGSVSTLTIQRTQQEDSAVYLCASSDRDMITEAFFGQGTRLTVV.

As concerns this clone: A read error may account for a junction end that differs from germline. The chain has TRBV4-3 and TRBJ2-5; 8 bases agree with TRBD2. CDR1 and CDR2 from the germline V gene are LGHNA and YSLEER. This CDR3 spans 16 amino acids. The CDR3 region is CASSQDISAGEEIQYF. DNA of the CDR3: TGCGCCAGCAGCCAAGATATTTCAGCGGGGGAAGAGATCCAGTACTTC.

The chain joins TRBV5-4 to TRBJ1-1, with 7 nucleotides matching TRBD1. The V segment lost 7 bases and the J segment 6 bases; nucleotides outside the gene matches: 12. This CDR3 region has 14 residues. Germline CDR1 SGHNT, CDR2 YYREEE (reference sequence). DNA of the CDR3: TGTGCCAGCTTTAGCCGGACAGGCGGTTCTGAAGCTTTCTTT. It yields the protein CASFSRTGGSEAFF. Using reference TRBV5-4 and TRBJ1-1 for the parts outside the CDR3, the full variable domain is ETGVTQSPTHLIKTRGQQVTLRCSSQSGHNTVSWYQQALGQGPQFIFQYYREEENGRGNFPPRFSGLQFPNYSSELNVNALELDDSALYLCASFSRTGGSEAFFGQGTRLTVV.

The gene calls are TRBV18 and TRBJ1-4, with D perhaps TRBD1 (6 bases). CDR1 KGHSH and CDR2 LQKENI come from the germline V gene. This CDR3 region has 14 residues. V lost 4 bases, J lost 6 bases, and 12 bases lay in between. The CDR3 here is CASSQGGTDEKLFF. As DNA, the CDR3 is TGTGCCAGCTCACAAGGGGGTACGGATGAAAAACTGTTTTTT.

This clone was recorded only once. Other DNA variants within this sample encode the same CDR3. This chain joins TRBV6-2 or TRBV6-3 and TRBJ2-7; TRBD1 agrees at 9 bases. The germline CDR1 and CDR2 sequences are MNHEY and SVGEGT. This CDR3 has 12 residues. V was clipped by 6 bases and J by 7 bases; unmatched bases: 4. CDR3 DNA sequence: TGTGCCAGCAGCCGGACAGGGGATGAGCAGTACTTC. This encodes CASSRTGDEQYF.

This rearrangement joins TRBV29-1 to TRBJ2-2, with D possibly TRBD2 on 7 matching bases. The CDR3 is 14 residues long. Germline CDR1 SQVTM, CDR2 ANQGSEA. The V and J ends lost 7 bases and 5 bases respectively, with 17 bases between them. CDR3 DNA sequence: TGCAGCGCTGAGGGGGGAGGGAGGACCGGGGAGCTGTTTTTT. It codes for CSAEGGGRTGELFF.

This chain joins TRBV7-2 and TRBJ1-2; D is unresolved. The CDR3 covers 15 residues. Germline V CDR1 and CDR2: SGHTA, FQGNSA. V dropped 1 base and J dropped 8 bases, with 17 bases sitting between them. The DNA for the CDR3 is TGTGCCAGCAGCTTAGTTTTGCGGAACTCTCTGGGCTACACCTTC. Translating it yields CASSLVLRNSLGYTF. Based on the CDR3 plus reference TRBV7-2 and TRBJ1-2, the full variable domain is GAGVSQSPSNKVTEKGKDVELRCDPISGHTALYWYRQSLGQGLEFLIYFQGNSAPDKSGLPSDRFSAERTGGSVSTLTIQRTQQEDSAVYLCASSLVLRNSLGYTFGSGTRLTVV.

This chain joins TRBV24-1 and TRBJ2-2, with a weak D call TRBD2 (6 bases). Per germline, CDR1 KGHDR and CDR2 SFDVKD. V shed 7 bases and J shed 5 bases, with 7 bases lying between them. This CDR3 has 12 amino acids. DNA of the CDR3: TGTGCCACCAGCCGGGGGACCGGGGAGCTGTTTTTT. It encodes CATSRGTGELFF.

V usage is TRBV30 and J usage is TRBJ1-2; 9 bases are shared with TRBD1. The CDR3 totals 14 residues. The V gene's germline CDR1 is GTSNPN and CDR2 SVGIG (reference sequence). Unmatched junction bases numbered 7, after V lost 3 bases and J lost 5 bases. The DNA for the CDR3 is TGTGCCTGGAGGTGGGGACAGGGAGGATATGGCTACACCTTC. Protein product: CAWRWGQGGYGYTF.

The V gene is TRBV7-9, the J gene TRBJ1-1; TRBD1 matches 7 bases. The CDR3 runs to 13 residues. Germline lookup yields CDR1 SEHNR and CDR2 FQNEAQ (reference sequence). Unmatched junction bases numbered 6, after V lost 6 bases and J lost 5 bases. CDR3 in amino acids: CASRDRDGTEAFF. CDR3 in DNA: TGTGCCAGCAGAGACAGGGATGGGACTGAAGCTTTCTTT.

This rearrangement joins TRBV19 to TRBJ1-2; perhaps TRBD1 as D (6 bases). V was pared by 4 bases and J by 2 bases, with 11 bases between. The CDR3 sequence is 14 residues long. Germline-derived CDR1 and CDR2 are LNHDA and SQIVND (reference sequence). In DNA, the CDR3 is TGTGCCAGTAGTAACCTACAGGGAAACTATGGCTACACCTTC. This translates into CASSNLQGNYGYTF.

CDR3 sequence (DNA): TGTGCCAGCAGCTTAGTGTCCTCTAGCCAAGAGACCCAGTACTTC. Residues: CASSLVSSSQETQYF. The V gene is TRBV7-8, the J gene TRBJ2-5, with D uncertain. Trimming took 1 base from V and 1 from J, leaving 10 bases between them. There are 15 residues in the CDR3. Germline-derived CDR1 and CDR2 are SGHVS and FQNEAQ. The full variable domain, its missing parts supplied by reference TRBV7-8 and TRBJ2-5, is GAGVSQSPRYKVAKRGQDVALRCDPISGHVSLFWYQQALGQGPEFLTYFQNEAQLDKSGLPSDRFFAERPEGSVSTLKIQRTQQEDSAVYLCASSLVSSSQETQYFGPGTRLLVL.

The sample holds one count of this clone. The chain recombines TRBV3-1 (or the pseudogene TRBV3-2) with TRBJ2-1, with 7 bases matching TRBD1. The CDR3 has 15 amino acids. The V segment lost 5 bases and the J segment 6 bases; nucleotides outside the gene matches: 10. Germline V gene sequence: CDR1 LGHDT, CDR2 YNNKEL (reference sequence). CDR3 protein: CASSRGGSRGNEQFF. DNA of the CDR3: TGTGCCAGCAGCAGAGGGGGCAGTCGTGGCAATGAGCAGTTCTTC.

The gene calls are TRBV27 and TRBJ1-1, with D hard to call. Germline assignment: CDR1 MNHEY and CDR2 SMNVEV (reference sequence). Trimming stripped 2 bases from V and 1 base from J, with 8 bases between. The CDR3 totals 14 residues. This CDR3 reads CASSLREGNTEAFF. CDR3 sequence (DNA): TGTGCCAGCAGTTTAAGAGAGGGGAACACTGAAGCTTTCTTT.

This chain links TRBV5-4 with TRBJ1-3; weak D call: TRBD1 (6 bases). CDR3 size: 16 residues. The V gene's germline CDR1 is SGHNT and CDR2 YYREEE (reference sequence). V was pared by 3 bases and J by 0 bases, with 13 bases between. CDR3 coding DNA: TGTGCCAGCAGCTGGGGGGGACACCTCTCTGGAAACACCATATATTTT. This translates into CASSWGGHLSGNTIYF.

CDR3 bases: TGTGCCAGCAGCCGGGACAGGAGCTCTGGAAACACCATATATTTT. Protein sequence: CASSRDRSSGNTIYF. This chain links TRBV6-2 or TRBV6-3 with TRBJ1-3; 8 bases map to TRBD1. There are 15 residues in the CDR3. V was pared by 6 bases and J by 0 bases, with 4 bases of the junction left unmatched. The V gene's germline CDR1 is MNHEY and CDR2 SVGEGT.

This rearrangement joins TRBV7-2 to TRBJ2-1, with 8 bases matching TRBD1. Trimming cost V 4 bases and J 4 bases; bases outside gene matches: 9. The CDR3 length is 16 residues. CDR1 is SGHTA, CDR2 FQGNSA, per germline. This CDR3 is CASSSSGTGLYNEQFF. The CDR3 DNA reads TGTGCCAGCAGCTCCTCCGGGACAGGTCTTTACAATGAGCAGTTCTTC.

V is TRBV9 and J is TRBJ2-1, with TRBD2 as a possible D gene (6 bases). The germline V gene has CDR1 SGDLS and CDR2 YYNGEE. The CDR3 runs 16 residues. Trimming took off 3 bases at V and 2 bases at J, with 15 bases between the two ends. The CDR3 is CASSERWEDAYNEQFF. The DNA for the CDR3 is TGTGCCAGCAGCGAGAGGTGGGAGGACGCCTACAATGAGCAGTTCTTC.

This clone appeared a single time. This chain uses TRBV5-4 with TRBJ2-5; 9 positions match TRBD2. This CDR3 contains 15 residues. Trimming at V came to 1 base and at J to 2 bases, leaving 3 bases not matched to a gene. Germline-derived CDR1 and CDR2 are SGHNT and YYREEE (reference sequence). The CDR3, as DNA: TGTGCCAGCAGCTTGCGGCTAGCGGGGCAAGAGACCCAGTACTTC. Translating it yields CASSLRLAGQETQYF.

This clone was found a few times. V is TRBV5-1 and J is TRBJ2-7; TRBD2 agrees at 10 bases. The junction had 3 bases not matched to a gene; V was cut back by 0 bases and J by 3 bases. The germline V gene has CDR1 SGHRS and CDR2 YFSETQ. The CDR3 is 15 amino acids. DNA of the CDR3: TGCGCCAGCAGCTTGGTTGGGACTAGCGACTACGAGCAGTACTTC. Protein: CASSLVGTSDYEQYF.

The chain is built from TRBV10-3 and TRBJ2-7; 7 nucleotides line up with TRBD1. V lost 0 bases to trimming and J lost 6 bases; unmatched junction nucleotides: 8. Germline lookup yields CDR1 ENHRY and CDR2 SYGVKD. The CDR3 extends over 15 amino acids. This CDR3 reads CAISESRGQISEQYF. CDR3 nucleotides: TGTGCCATCAGTGAGTCTAGGGGACAGATCTCCGAGCAGTACTTC.

This sequence joins TRBV19 and TRBJ2-2; TRBD1 agrees at 11 bases. Looked up from germline, CDR1 is LNHDA and CDR2 is SQIVND (reference sequence). This CDR3 is 16 amino acids long. J lost 2 bases, V lost 5 bases, and 4 bases had no gene match. The CDR3 DNA is TGTGCCAGTAGTTTCGGGACAGGGGGAAACACCGGGGAGCTGTTTTTT. Protein product: CASSFGTGGNTGELFF.

This chain uses TRBV11-2 with TRBJ2-2, with TRBD2 matching 7 bases. Germline V gene sequence: CDR1 SGHAT, CDR2 FQNNGV. The CDR3 has 15 residues. V trimming: 2 bases; J trimming: 3 bases; junction bases outside the gene matches: 3. CDR3 DNA: TGTGCCAGCAGCTTAACTAGCGCCTACACCGGGGAGCTGTTTTTT. It is translated as CASSLTSAYTGELFF.

This clone was seen a few times. This chain links TRBV4-3 with TRBJ1-1; TRBD1 matches 8 bases. Germline trimming cut 4 bases from V and 5 bases from J; bases unmatched to any gene: 12. Germline V CDR1 and CDR2: LGHNA, YSLEER. The CDR3 has 16 amino acids. The CDR3 region is CASSLGSGQGGTEAFF. In DNA, the CDR3 is TGCGCCAGCAGCCTCGGATCCGGACAGGGAGGGACTGAAGCTTTCTTT.

This clone came up a few times. The chain carries TRBV5-5 and TRBJ2-1; no firm D call. Between the trimmed V and J ends, which lost 0 bases and 0 bases, there was a span of 10 bases. This CDR3 spans 16 amino acids. Germline CDR1 and CDR2: SGHKS and YYEKEE (reference sequence). The CDR3 protein is CASSLATRLSYNEQFF. DNA of the CDR3: TGTGCCAGCAGCTTGGCAACCAGACTCTCCTACAATGAGCAGTTCTTC.

This sequence joins TRBV28 and TRBJ1-5; 10 positions agree with TRBD1. Losses at the gene ends were 3 bases for V and 1 base for J; bases not matched to a gene: 12. Per germline, CDR1 MDHEN and CDR2 SYDVKM. There are 19 residues in the CDR3. The CDR3: CASSFYPGQGTLSNQPQHF. The CDR3 DNA follows: TGTGCCAGCAGTTTTTATCCGGGACAGGGGACTTTAAGCAATCAGCCCCAGCATTTT.

The rearrangement uses TRBV5-6 and TRBJ2-2; a possible D gene is TRBD2 (5 bases). The length of the CDR3 is 15 residues. Trimming took 0 bases from V and 3 from J, leaving 9 bases between them. From germline, CDR1 is SGHDT and CDR2 YYEEEE. The CDR3 here is CASSLGGGHTGELFF. The DNA of the CDR3 is TGTGCCAGCAGCTTGGGCGGAGGTCACACCGGGGAGCTGTTTTTT.

This chain joins TRBV20-1 and TRBJ2-7, with 7 bases identical to TRBD1. V was clipped by 3 bases and J by 2 bases; unmatched bases: 4. The CDR3 covers 13 residues. The germline gives CDR1 DFQATT, CDR2 SNEGSKA (reference sequence). For the CDR3, the DNA is TGCAGTGCTAGTGACACAGGGGCCTACGAGCAGTACTTC. Encoded protein: CSASDTGAYEQYF.